This record concerns one T cell receptor beta chain sequence. Antigen: not known. Together with a sample-barcoded 5' primer, a J-beta primer mix was included in a second PCR lasting roughly 6 to 12 cycles. MiXCR, run by TCRdb on the 5' RACE reads, gives a single entry per CDR3 protein. The repertoire holds approximately 850,000 distinct CDR3 sequences, approximately 48% seen once, with around 21% in the top ten. Germline loops: CDR1 SGHAT, CDR2 FQNNGV. V shed 5 bases and J 1 base; nucleotides not matched to a gene: 5. The CDR3 has 14 residues. These data originate in a study of blood T cells in healthy people across ages. Study results and caveats: Age brought a roughly linear fall in TCR beta diversity measured per million T cells. Investigators treated diversity estimates from one million T cells as underestimates.

Peripheral blood from each donor was collected in a volume of approximately 9.2 milliliters. Samples had at least 6.5 million PBMCs isolated from them. V usage is TRBV11-2 and J usage is TRBJ2-7, with 7 nucleotides matching TRBD1. Sequencing used blood. The receptor was derived from a man between 60 and 70 years old in good health. The CDR3 coding sequence is TGTGCCAGCAGCACCGGACAGGATTCCTACGAGCAGTACTTC. Residues: CASSTGQDSYEQYF.